These 6 T cell receptor beta chains came from one sample sequenced in a study of CD8+ T cells in alopecia areata (dated 2018 in TCRdb). Cells from pooled mouse cutaneous lymph nodes were stained for CD4, CD8alpha, NKG2D, NKG2ACE and other markers and then sorted on a BD Influx. The library was produced with the immunoSEQ multiplex PCR assay. RNA was extracted from all samples and reverse transcribed into cDNA, which served as template for TCR sequencing. TCRdb mirrors the immuneACCESS table, restricted to in-frame sequences. Some clones are absent from its copies; in checked studies, under half trace to an unresolved V gene, and the reason for the others is unknown. The table notes 290,000 or so clones here, none of them singletons. The ten biggest clones cover roughly 1.2% of the sample. The sample was CD4+ T cells sorted from a lymph node. These receptor sequences come from a C3H/HeJ mouse with alopecia areata. This mouse strain bears the MHC haplotype H2-k.

Comments on this clone: The genes are named according to mouse. Read coverage stops 4 residues before the CDR3 terminus; the germline J gene supplies the remainder. The chain joins TRBV13-1 to TRBJ2-1, with 12 bases lining up with TRBD1. Germline lookup yields CDR1 NSHNY and CDR2 SYGAGN. CDR3 length equals 15 residues. The CDR3 region is CASNQPGQGASEQFF. The CDR3 DNA, read in part, is TGTGCCAGCAATCAACCGGGACAGGGGGCGTCT.

As for this clone: Any gene name here is a mouse gene name. The read stops 4 residues short of the end of the CDR3; the missing end is completed from the germline J gene. This same CDR3 is encoded by further DNA sequences in the sample. J is TRBJ2-3 and V is TRBV13-1; TRBD2 agrees at 10 bases. This CDR3 region has 13 residues. Germline lookup yields CDR1 NSHNY and CDR2 SYGAGN. Losses at the gene ends were 6 bases for V and 3 bases for J; bases not matched to a gene: 1. The CDR3 sequence is CASTTGGAETLYF. CDR3 DNA (partial): TGTGCCAGCACGACTGGGGGGGCAGAA.

Comment on this clone: Mouse names are used for the genes. The read stops 4 residues short of the end of the CDR3; the missing end is completed from the germline J gene. Distinct nucleotide sequences in the sample also encode this CDR3. The V and J genes are TRBV13-2 and TRBJ2-7; no firm D call. CDR1 and CDR2 (germline): NNHNN, SYGAGS (reference sequence). This CDR3 spans 11 amino acids. The CDR3 DNA, read in part, is TGTGCCAGCGGTGTCAGATAT. It specifies CASGVRY. From start to end, the CDR3 is CASGVRYEQYF.

Comment on this clone: Genes and germline come from the mouse. Read data end 4 residues before the CDR3 end; the end is taken from the germline J gene. This sequence joins TRBV13-1 and TRBJ2-1, with TRBD1 identical over 9 bases. Trimming at V came to 3 bases and at J to 6 bases, leaving 1 base not matched to a gene. Germline lookup yields CDR1 NSHNY and CDR2 SYGAGN. The CDR3 runs 13 residues. CDR3 in amino acids: CASSGQGVAEQFF. The sequenced part of the CDR3 DNA is TGTGCCAGCAGTGGACAGGGGGTTGCT.

Notes on this clone: Here the gene names and germline are mouse. The read finishes 4 residues shy of the CDR3 end, and the germline J gene is used to complete it. V usage is TRBV4 and J usage is TRBJ2-5, with 13 positions matching TRBD2. The CDR3 runs to 16 residues. V shed 3 bases, J shed 2 bases, and the junction held 2 bases outside the gene matches. Per the germline V gene, CDR1 is LGHDT and CDR2 is YNNKQL (reference sequence). CDR3 DNA, as far as it was read: TGTGCCAGCAGCTATGGGACTGGGGGGGTCCAAGAC. It encodes CASSYGTGGVQD. The whole CDR3 reads CASSYGTGGVQDTQYF.

To note about this clone: The gene names here belong to mouse. CDR3 DNA (partial): TGTGCCACCGGACATCCATCTTAT. Translation: CATGHPSY. The entire CDR3 protein is CATGHPSYEQYF. The chain has TRBV19 and TRBJ2-7; D might be TRBD1 (5 bases). Read coverage stops 4 residues before the CDR3 terminus; the germline J gene supplies the remainder. The CDR3 consists of 12 residues. The germline CDR1 and CDR2 sequences are FNHDT and SITEND (reference sequence).